One sample yielded the 4 T cell receptor beta chains listed below, sequenced in a study of CD8 T cells in ankylosing spondylitis. TCRdb re-called the 5' RACE reads with MiXCR, one entry per CDR3 protein. The sample includes roughly 150,000 distinct CDR3 sequences, about 32% of them seen just once. Sequencing was done on a sample of synovial fluid, either unsorted or a sorted T cell fraction (not recorded which). Receptors originate from a male donor with ankylosing spondylitis.

This sequence joins TRBV20-1 and TRBJ1-5; TRBD1 aligns across 7 bases. J gave up 7 bases and V 6 bases, and 9 bases lay outside the gene matches. Germline-derived CDR1 and CDR2 are DFQATT and SNEGSKA (reference sequence). This CDR3 has 13 amino acids. The CDR3 DNA sequence: TGCAGTGCCAAAACGACAGGGAACCAGCCCCAGCATTTT. Translating it yields CSAKTTGNQPQHF.

This clonotype came up a few times. The rearrangement links TRBV21-1 to TRBJ1-6; the table's TRBD1 call for D was not verified on the DNA. TRBV21-1 is a pseudogene segment. The CDR3 has 15 residues. The chain's CDR3 is CASSKDGTGGSPLHF. CDR3 DNA: TGTGCCAGCAGCAAAGACGGGACAGGGGGATCACCCCTCCACTTT.

This clonotype was detected only once. The V and J genes are TRBV7-3 and TRBJ2-1, with 12 bases matching TRBD2. Per germline, CDR1 SGHTA and CDR2 FQGTGA. This CDR3 has 14 residues. After removal of 5 bases from V and 7 bases from J, the junction contained 3 bases not matched to a gene. Here the CDR3 reads CASSTTSGSNEQFF. CDR3 in DNA: TGTGCCAGCAGCACGACTAGCGGGAGTAATGAGCAGTTCTTC.

The chain links TRBV2 to TRBJ2-5; D remains ambiguous. The V end lost 7 bases, the J end lost 3 bases, and 9 bases lay between the germline ends. Germline CDR1 reads SNHLY; CDR2 reads FYNNEI. The CDR3 covers 12 residues. CDR3 sequence reads: CASKYTKETQYF. The CDR3 DNA reads as TGTGCCAGCAAGTATACTAAAGAGACCCAGTACTTC.